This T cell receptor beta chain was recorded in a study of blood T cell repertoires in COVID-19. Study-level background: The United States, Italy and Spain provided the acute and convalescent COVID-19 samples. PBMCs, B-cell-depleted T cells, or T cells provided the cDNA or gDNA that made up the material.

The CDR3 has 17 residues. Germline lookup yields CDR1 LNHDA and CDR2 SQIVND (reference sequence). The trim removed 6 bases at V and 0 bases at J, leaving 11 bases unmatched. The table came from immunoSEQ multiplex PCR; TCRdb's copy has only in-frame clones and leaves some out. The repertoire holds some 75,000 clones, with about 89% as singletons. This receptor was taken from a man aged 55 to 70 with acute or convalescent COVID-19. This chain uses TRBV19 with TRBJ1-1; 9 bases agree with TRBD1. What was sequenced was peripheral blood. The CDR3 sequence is CASSRRGTGRVNTEAFF. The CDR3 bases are TGTGCCAGTAGCCGCCGCGGGACAGGGCGGGTGAACACTGAAGCTTTCTTT.